The rows below give T cell receptor beta chains drawn from one sample of a study of regulatory T cells in long-lasting Graves disease. TCRdb used MiXCR to reprocess the multiplex PCR reads, holding one entry per CDR3 protein. The sample contains some 220,000 distinct CDR3 sequences, roughly a fifth of which appear only once. The same sample was also used in a study of T cells in Graves' hyperthyroidism and ophthalmopathy.

The specimen comprised peripheral blood mononuclear cells (PBMCs), sampled at new diagnosis, from a patient treated with antithyroid drugs. The receptors derive from a young woman with Graves disease. CDR3s leave out the opening cysteine and the closing phenylalanine or tryptophan.

v_call,cdr3_aa
TRBV18,ASSQELKGDTQY
TRBV18,ASSPQGEFYEQY
TRBV14,ASSRRTGGLDTEAF
TRBV19,ASSIDPTGATYEQY
TRBV7-2,ASSKGTVVSYEQY
TRBV13,ASRDRQRAYEQY
TRBV2,ASSYSGTGTYEQY
TRBV3-1,ASSLRAYEQY
TRBV11-2,ASSWVGEQF
TRBV20-1,SASRGEYQETQY
TRBV2,ASEGTEVYGYT
TRBV14,ASSHSAGGPDTKY
TRBV6-6,ASSYSMGGGNEKLF
TRBV6-1,ASRGGSRRNTEAF
TRBV28,ASSPSYRQGFNTEAF
TRBV19,ASSHLQGRTPAQY
TRBV3-1,ASSQDRTGRGYT
TRBV2,ASSERQGNTEAF
TRBV6-2/TRBV6-3,ASEGGAQDRGYGYT
TRBV3-1,ASSPSISGANVLT
TRBV2,ASSARNQPQH
TRBV11-3,ASSLIGTVSLGTTIY
TRBV20-1,SAIDFDEKLF
TRBV20-1,SARVRLAGVNEQF
TRBV14,ASSQDPFYGYT
TRBV2,ASSETSSYNEQF
TRBV5-1,ASSTTGKATGELF
TRBV10-2,ASSETGGKNSPLH
TRBV27,ASTHWGSPLH
TRBV2,ASSIGQPYGYT
TRBV28,ASGEGLGTEAF
TRBV2,ASTGQAGETGELF
TRBV5-6,ASSLVRQGDGRDTEAF
TRBV20-1,SAGRDPGYGYT
TRBV30,AGLGGTSYEQY
TRBV28,ASNPQGALNYGYT